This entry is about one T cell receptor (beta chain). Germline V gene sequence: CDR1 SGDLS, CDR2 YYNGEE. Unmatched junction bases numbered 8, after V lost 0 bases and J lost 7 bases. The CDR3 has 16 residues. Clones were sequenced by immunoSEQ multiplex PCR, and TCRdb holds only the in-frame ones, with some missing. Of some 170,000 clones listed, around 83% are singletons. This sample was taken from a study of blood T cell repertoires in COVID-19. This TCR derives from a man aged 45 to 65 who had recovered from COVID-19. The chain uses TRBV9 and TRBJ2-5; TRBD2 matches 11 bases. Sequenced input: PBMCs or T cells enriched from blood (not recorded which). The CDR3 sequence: CASSVDGSGGVGTQYF. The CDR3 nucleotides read TGTGCCAGCAGCGTAGACGGTAGCGGGGGGGTAGGGACCCAGTACTTC.